This T cell receptor beta chain was sequenced for a study of cytotoxic CD8 clonotypes in ibrutinib-treated CLL. The wider study: There were 11 relapsed/refractory patients and about 14 treatment-naive patients, and around 18 were IGHV unmutated. Study-wide results and caveats: While tracking circulating CD8+ T-cell counts, baseline clonality exceeded that of age-matched healthy donors.

As input for TCR beta libraries, around 2 micrograms of genomic DNA came from cryopreserved PBMCs. This clone was picked up a small number of times. Its specificity is unknown. The CDR3 contains 18 residues. The V gene's germline CDR1 is LGHNA and CDR2 YNFKEQ. With V trimmed by 4 bases and J by 8 bases, 15 bases remained unmatched. Deep sequencing aimed at 1 in 200,000 to 1 in 1 million T cells' resolution. TCRdb keeps only in-frame clones here, not all; method: immunoSEQ multiplex PCR. Here the sample spans 76,000 or so clones, around four fifths being singletons. V and J are TRBV4-2 and TRBJ2-2, with 11 bases lining up with TRBD2. The TCR sequence derives from a human donor with chronic lymphocytic leukemia. The sequencing here drew on PBMCs, taken after 24 months of ibrutinib treatment. The CDR3, as DNA: TGTGCCAGCAGCCTTACCAGGACTAGCGGGCACAAAGTAGGGGAGCTGTTTTTT. Its protein product is CASSLTRTSGHKVGELFF.